This passage covers 12 T cell receptor beta chains from one sample sequenced in a study of blood T cell repertoires in COVID-19. Clones were sequenced by immunoSEQ multiplex PCR, and TCRdb holds only the in-frame ones, with some missing. The data show 110,000 to 150,000 clones, approximately 80% seen once. Sequenced sample: peripheral blood. All receptors derive from a woman aged 55-70 years with acute or convalescent COVID-19.

The chain combines TRBV5-4 with TRBJ2-5; D is uncertain. The ends were cut back, 2 bases at V and 3 bases at J, with 5 bases in the middle. Germline CDR1 is SGHNT and CDR2 is YYREEE (reference sequence). The CDR3 is 12 amino acids. This CDR3 reads CASSFSEETQYF. CDR3 nucleotide sequence: TGTGCCAGCAGCTTTTCGGAAGAGACCCAGTACTTC.

This clone appeared once. The rearrangement uses TRBV2 and TRBJ2-7; D unclear. CDR3 length equals 11 residues. Trimming took 4 bases from V and 2 from J, leaving 3 bases between them. CDR1 is SNHLY, CDR2 FYNNEI, per germline. The CDR3 region has the DNA TGTGCCAGCAGTGTCACCTACGAGCAGTACTTC. Protein: CASSVTYEQYF.

For the CDR3, the DNA is TGTGCCAGCAGCCTGTTTACAGGAATGGGGAACACCGGGGAGCTGTTTTTT. Protein: CASSLFTGMGNTGELFF. J is TRBJ2-2 and V is TRBV3-1 (or the pseudogene TRBV3-2); D might be TRBD1 (5 bases). V lost 4 bases and J 1 base, leaving 16 bases between the germline ends. The CDR3 loop spans 17 amino acids. CDR1 and CDR2 from the germline V gene are LGHDT and YNNKEL (reference sequence).

The chain links TRBV7-9 to TRBJ2-1; a possible D gene is TRBD2 (5 bases). Germline V gene data show CDR1 as SEHNR and CDR2 as FQNEAQ (reference sequence). Trimming cost V 8 bases and J 0 bases, with 11 bases left between them. CDR3 length: 14 amino acids. CDR3 DNA sequence: TGTGCCAGCGTCTCAGCGGCCTCCTACAATGAGCAGTTCTTC. Translation: CASVSAASYNEQFF.

This rearrangement joins TRBV7-8 to TRBJ2-1; the match to TRBD2 covers 7 bases. From germline, CDR1 is SGHVS and CDR2 FQNEAQ. This CDR3 has 15 amino acids. Unmatched junction bases numbered 10, after V lost 5 bases and J lost 6 bases. Here the CDR3 DNA reads TGTGCCAGCAGCCCTGCCCCCGGACTAGTCAATGAGCAGTTCTTC. It encodes CASSPAPGLVNEQFF.

The J gene is TRBJ2-2, the V gene TRBV27, with D perhaps matching TRBD2 (5 bases). Trimming took off 3 bases at V and 6 bases at J, with 14 bases between the two ends. The CDR3 is made up of 15 amino acids. The germline CDR1 and CDR2 sequences are MNHEY and SMNVEV (reference sequence). CDR3 sequence: CASSFIRARAGELFF. DNA for the CDR3: TGTGCCAGCAGTTTTATAAGGGCGCGGGCCGGGGAGCTGTTTTTT.

The chain links TRBV15 to TRBJ2-1; 10 bases align to TRBD2. CDR1 is LNHNV, CDR2 YYDKDF, per germline (reference sequence). V shed 0 bases and J 5 bases; nucleotides not matched to a gene: 13. CDR3 length: 19 residues. The CDR3 DNA reads TGTGCCACCAGCAGAGATGGTGGCGCTAGCGGGAGAATCCACAATGAGCAGTTCTTC. It specifies CATSRDGGASGRIHNEQFF.

The chain couples TRBV10-2 to TRBJ1-5; D unresolved. Germline V gene data show CDR1 as WSHSY and CDR2 as SAAADI. The V and J ends lost 4 bases and 4 bases respectively, with 11 bases between them. This CDR3 comprises 14 residues. The CDR3 DNA sequence: TGCGCCAGCAGTGCGTATCAGACAAATCAGCCCCAGCATTTT. Amino acid sequence: CASSAYQTNQPQHF.

The chain employs TRBV11-2 and TRBJ2-5, with TRBD1 matching 8 bases. The V segment lost 4 bases and the J segment 4 bases; nucleotides outside the gene matches: 8. The CDR3 is 15 amino acids. The germline gives CDR1 SGHAT, CDR2 FQNNGV. The CDR3 region is CASSSGTGPIETQYF. The CDR3 DNA reads TGTGCCAGCAGCTCCGGGACAGGCCCTATAGAGACCCAGTACTTC.

The J gene is TRBJ2-2, the V gene TRBV27, with 15 bases fitting TRBD2. The junction had 10 bases not matched to a gene; V was cut back by 1 base and J by 7 bases. Per germline, CDR1 MNHEY and CDR2 SMNVEV (reference sequence). The CDR3 is 19 amino acids. This chain's CDR3 is CASSLWGLAGGGWSGELFF. The CDR3 DNA is TGTGCCAGCAGTTTATGGGGACTAGCGGGAGGAGGTTGGAGCGGGGAGCTGTTTTTT.

CDR3 sequence (DNA): TGTGCCAGCAGCCCAAGATTAGCGGGAGATACGCAGTATTTT. It specifies CASSPRLAGDTQYF. The chain has TRBV7-9 and TRBJ2-3; TRBD2 matches 7 bases. Per the germline V gene, CDR1 is SEHNR and CDR2 is FQNEAQ (reference sequence). This CDR3 has 14 amino acids. The V segment lost 5 bases and the J segment 5 bases; nucleotides outside the gene matches: 7.

The rearrangement links TRBV7-3 to TRBJ2-1; D is possibly TRBD2 (6 bases). Trimming stripped 5 bases from V and 3 bases from J, with 14 bases between. Germline CDR1 and CDR2: SGHTA and FQGTGA. The CDR3 is made up of 15 amino acids. The CDR3 coding sequence is TGTGCCAGCAGCCCCGGTATAGCGGACTACAATGAGCAGTTCTTC. Translation: CASSPGIADYNEQFF.